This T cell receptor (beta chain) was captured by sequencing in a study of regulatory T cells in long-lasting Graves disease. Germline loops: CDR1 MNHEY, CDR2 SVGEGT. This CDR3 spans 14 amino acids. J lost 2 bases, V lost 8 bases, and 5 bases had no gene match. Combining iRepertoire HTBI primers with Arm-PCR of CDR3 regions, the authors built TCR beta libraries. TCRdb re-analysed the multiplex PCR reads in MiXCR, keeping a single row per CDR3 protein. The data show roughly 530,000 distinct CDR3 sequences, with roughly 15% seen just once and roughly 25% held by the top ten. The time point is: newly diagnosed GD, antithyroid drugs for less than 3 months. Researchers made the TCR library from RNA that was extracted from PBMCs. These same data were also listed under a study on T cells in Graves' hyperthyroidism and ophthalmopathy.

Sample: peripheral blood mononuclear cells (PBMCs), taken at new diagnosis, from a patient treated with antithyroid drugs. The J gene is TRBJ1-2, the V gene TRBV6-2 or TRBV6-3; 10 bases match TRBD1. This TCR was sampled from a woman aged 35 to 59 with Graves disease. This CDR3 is CASARTGGNYGYTF. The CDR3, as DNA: TGTGCCAGCGCCCGGACAGGGGGAAACTATGGCTACACCTTC.